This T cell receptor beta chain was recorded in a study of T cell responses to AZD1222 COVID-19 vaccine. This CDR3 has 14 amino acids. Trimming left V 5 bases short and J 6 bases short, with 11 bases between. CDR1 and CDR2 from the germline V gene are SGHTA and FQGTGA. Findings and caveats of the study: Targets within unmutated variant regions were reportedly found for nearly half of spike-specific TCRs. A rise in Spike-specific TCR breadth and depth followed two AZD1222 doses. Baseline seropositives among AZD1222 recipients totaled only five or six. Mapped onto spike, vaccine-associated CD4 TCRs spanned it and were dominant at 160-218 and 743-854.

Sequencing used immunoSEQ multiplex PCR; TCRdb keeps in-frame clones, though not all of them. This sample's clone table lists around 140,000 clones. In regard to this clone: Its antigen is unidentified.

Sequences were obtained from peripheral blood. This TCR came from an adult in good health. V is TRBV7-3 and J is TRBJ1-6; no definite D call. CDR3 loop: CASSATGFNSPLHF. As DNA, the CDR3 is TGTGCCAGCAGCGCCACGGGGTTTAATTCACCCCTCCACTTT.